Given below is one T cell receptor beta chain in context. What it binds is unknown. TCRB CDR3 was amplified from 2 ug genomic DNA or less. Measured with immunoSEQ multiplex PCR; TCRdb has only the in-frame clones, and not every one. In the table there are over 55,000 clones, about four fifths of which are singletons. The V gene lost 4 bases and the J gene lost 5 bases, with 9 bases spanning the gap. Germline V gene lookup returns CDR1 LNHNV and CDR2 YYDKDF (reference sequence). The CDR3 runs 13 residues. This sample was taken from a study of glioma-infiltrating T cells after dendritic cell vaccination. Looking at the study overall: Patients had newly diagnosed or recurrent glioblastoma and received dendritic cell vaccines. Findings and limits, study-wide: No direct clonality-survival link was found; a diverse polyclonal response may matter. Only a small number of patients had complete blood and tumor samples.

Time point described: after dendritic cell vaccination, including at tumor progression/relapse. This sequence was found in a human donor with glioblastoma. Sequenced here: blood, sampled after dendritic cell vaccination. J is TRBJ1-5 and V is TRBV15; no reliable D call. This CDR3 reads CATSTRTHQPQHF. The CDR3 DNA sequence: TGTGCCACCAGCACCCGTACTCATCAGCCCCAGCATTTT.